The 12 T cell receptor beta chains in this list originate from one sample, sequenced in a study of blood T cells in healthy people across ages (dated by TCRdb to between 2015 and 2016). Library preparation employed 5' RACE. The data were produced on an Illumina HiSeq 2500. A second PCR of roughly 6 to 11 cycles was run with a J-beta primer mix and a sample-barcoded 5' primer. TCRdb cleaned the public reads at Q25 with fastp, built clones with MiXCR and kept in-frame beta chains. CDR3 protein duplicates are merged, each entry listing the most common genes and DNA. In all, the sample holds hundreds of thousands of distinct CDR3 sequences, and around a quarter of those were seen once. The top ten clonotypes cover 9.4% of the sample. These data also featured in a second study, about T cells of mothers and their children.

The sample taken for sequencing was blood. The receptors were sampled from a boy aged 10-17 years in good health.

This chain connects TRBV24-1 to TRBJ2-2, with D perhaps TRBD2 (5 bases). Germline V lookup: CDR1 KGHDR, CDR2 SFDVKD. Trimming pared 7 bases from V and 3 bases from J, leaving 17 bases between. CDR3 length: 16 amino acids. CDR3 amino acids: CATSDIVGADTGELFF. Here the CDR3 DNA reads TGTGCCACCAGCGACATCGTCGGAGCGGACACCGGGGAGCTGTTTTTT.

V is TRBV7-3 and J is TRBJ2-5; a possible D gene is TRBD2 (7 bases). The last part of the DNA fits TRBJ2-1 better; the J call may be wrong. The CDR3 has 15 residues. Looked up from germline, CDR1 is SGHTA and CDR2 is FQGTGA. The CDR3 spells CASSSSGGGPDEQFF. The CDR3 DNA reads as TGTGCCAGCAGCTCCAGTGGGGGGGGGCCGGATGAGCAGTTCTTC.

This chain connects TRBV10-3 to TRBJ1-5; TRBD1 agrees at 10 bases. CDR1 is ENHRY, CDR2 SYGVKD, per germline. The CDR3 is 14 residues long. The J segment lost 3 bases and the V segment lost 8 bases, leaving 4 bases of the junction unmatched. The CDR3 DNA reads TGTGCCATCGGGGGGACAGGGGTCAATCAGCCCCAGCATTTT. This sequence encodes CAIGGTGVNQPQHF.

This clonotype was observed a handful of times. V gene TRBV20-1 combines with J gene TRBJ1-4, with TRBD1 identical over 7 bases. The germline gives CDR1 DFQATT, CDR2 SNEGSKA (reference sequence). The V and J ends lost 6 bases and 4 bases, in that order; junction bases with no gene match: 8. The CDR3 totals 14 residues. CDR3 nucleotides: TGCAGTGCAAGCAGGGACAGAGTTAATGAAAAACTGTTTTTT. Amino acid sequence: CSASRDRVNEKLFF.

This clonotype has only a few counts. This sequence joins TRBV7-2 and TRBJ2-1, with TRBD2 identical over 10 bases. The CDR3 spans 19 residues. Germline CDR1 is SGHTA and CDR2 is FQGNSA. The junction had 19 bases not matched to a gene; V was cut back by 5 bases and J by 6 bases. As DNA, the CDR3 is TGTGCCAGCAGCCCCCTCTCCGGCCGGGGGCTAGCGGGGGCCAATGAGCAGTTCTTC. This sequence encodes CASSPLSGRGLAGANEQFF.

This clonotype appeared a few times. CDR3 in DNA: TGCGCCAGCAGCTTGAGCGGTGAGAACACTGAAGCTTTCTTT. Protein sequence: CASSLSGENTEAFF. V gene TRBV5-1 combines with J gene TRBJ1-1; D unresolved. This CDR3 is built from 14 residues. Germline assignment: CDR1 SGHRS and CDR2 YFSETQ. Trimming removed 1 base from V and 1 base from J, with 8 bases in between.

CDR3 coding DNA: TGTGCCAGCAGTTGGGCTAGCGGGGACTCAGTCCATACGCAGTATTTT. Translation: CASSWASGDSVHTQYF. This chain uses TRBV12-3 or TRBV12-4 with TRBJ2-3; 9 bases align to TRBD2. V shed 4 bases, J shed 7 bases, and the junction held 12 bases outside the gene matches. There are 16 residues in the CDR3.

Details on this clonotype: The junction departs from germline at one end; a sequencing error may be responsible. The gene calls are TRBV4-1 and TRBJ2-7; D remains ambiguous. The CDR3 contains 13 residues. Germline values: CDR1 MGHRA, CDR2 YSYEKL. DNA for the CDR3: TGCGCCAGCAGCCCCGTCGGCGCCTACGAGCAGCACTTC. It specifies CASSPVGAYEQHF.

The CDR3 coding sequence is TGTGCCAGCAGTTTCCAGGGTTCCTCGGGATCCGAGCAGTACTTC. It translates to CASSFQGSSGSEQYF. The rearrangement joins TRBV7-8 to TRBJ2-7, with D possibly called TRBD1 or TRBD2 (5 bases each). The CDR3 contains 15 residues. Trimming removed 6 bases from V and 6 bases from J, with 21 bases in between. Germline CDR1 is SGHVS and CDR2 is FQNEAQ.

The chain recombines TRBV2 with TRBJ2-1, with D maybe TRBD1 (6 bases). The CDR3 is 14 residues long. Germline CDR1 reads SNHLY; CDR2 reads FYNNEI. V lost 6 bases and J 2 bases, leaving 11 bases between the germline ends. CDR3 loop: CASRVGGAYNEQFF. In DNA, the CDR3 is TGTGCCAGCAGGGTAGGGGGTGCCTACAATGAGCAGTTCTTC. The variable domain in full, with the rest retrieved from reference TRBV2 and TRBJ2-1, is EPEVTQTPSHQVTQMGQEVILRCVPISNHLYFYWYRQILGQKVEFLVSFYNNEISEKSEIFDDQFSVERPDGSNFTLKIRSTKLEDSAMYFCASRVGGAYNEQFFGPGTRLTVL.

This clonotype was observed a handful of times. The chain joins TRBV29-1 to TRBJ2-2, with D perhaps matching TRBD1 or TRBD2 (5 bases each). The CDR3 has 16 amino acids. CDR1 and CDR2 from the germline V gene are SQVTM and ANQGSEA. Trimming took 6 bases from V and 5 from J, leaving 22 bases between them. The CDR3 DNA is TGCAGCGTCCCCAGGGATTACGGGGACCAAACCGGGGAGCTGTTTTTT. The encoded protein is CSVPRDYGDQTGELFF.

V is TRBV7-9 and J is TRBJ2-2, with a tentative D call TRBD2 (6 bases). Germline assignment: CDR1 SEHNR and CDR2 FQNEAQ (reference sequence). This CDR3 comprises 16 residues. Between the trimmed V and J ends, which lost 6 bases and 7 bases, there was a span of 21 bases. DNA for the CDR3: TGTGCCAGCAGAGAAACCGGGACTCACTCGGTCGGGGAGCTGTTTTTT. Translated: CASRETGTHSVGELFF.